Below, 14 T cell receptor beta chains from the same sample are listed, as sequenced in a study of patients and donors after allogeneic stem cell transplantation. Using its own MiXCR run on the RT-PCR reads, TCRdb lists one record per CDR3 protein. The repertoire has 150,000 to 200,000 distinct CDR3 sequences, roughly 30% of them found once; the top ten carry around 3.2%. Sequenced: blood, either unsorted or a sorted T cell fraction (not recorded which). All receptors come from a human donor who was either an allogeneic HSCT recipient or a stem cell or donor lymphocyte infusion donor (not recorded which). It is not recorded whose cells these are; they may come from a transplant donor.

This clonotype was recorded only once. J is TRBJ2-1 and V is TRBV20-1, with TRBD2 matching over 14 bases. Germline V gene lookup returns CDR1 DFQATT and CDR2 SNEGSKA (reference sequence). This CDR3 has 17 residues. The trim removed 5 bases at V and 4 bases at J, leaving 10 bases unmatched. The CDR3 nucleotides are TGCAGTGCTGCGACTAGCGGGGGGGTATTACAGTACAATGAGCAGTTCTTC. Its protein is CSAATSGGVLQYNEQFF.

The rearrangement joins TRBV29-1 to TRBJ2-1, with TRBD2 identical over 12 bases. The CDR3 runs 14 residues. V trimming: 1 base; J trimming: 9 bases; junction bases outside the gene matches: 4. CDR1 and CDR2 (germline): SQVTM, ANQGSEA. The CDR3 loop is CSVEGLAGASEQFF. Here the CDR3 DNA reads TGCAGCGTTGAAGGACTAGCGGGAGCGAGTGAGCAGTTCTTC.

The chain links TRBV20-1 to TRBJ1-1; 7 bases map to TRBD1. J was trimmed by 4 bases and V by 3 bases; bases with no gene match: 5. Germline values: CDR1 DFQATT, CDR2 SNEGSKA (reference sequence). This CDR3 has 13 amino acids. The CDR3 DNA is TGCAGTGCTAGGCAGACAGGGCCCACTGAAGCTTTCTTT. Translation: CSARQTGPTEAFF.

This clonotype was detected a few times. The chain employs TRBV28 and TRBJ1-5; D is perhaps TRBD1 (5 bases). Germline CDR1 MDHEN, CDR2 SYDVKM. The CDR3 runs to 14 residues. V was pared by 7 bases and J by 6 bases, with 16 bases between. The CDR3: CASTAGTSFQPQHF. The CDR3 DNA reads TGTGCCAGCACCGCCGGGACGTCATTTCAGCCCCAGCATTTT.

V is TRBV5-4 and J is TRBJ2-3; the match to TRBD1 covers 7 bases. The CDR3 spans 15 residues. V trimming: 10 bases; J trimming: 2 bases; junction bases outside the gene matches: 13. Per the germline V gene, CDR1 is SGHNT and CDR2 is YYREEE (reference sequence). CDR3 DNA: TGTGCCGCCCAGACAGGGCCCGCACTCACAGATACGCAGTATTTT. It encodes CAAQTGPALTDTQYF.

The chain combines TRBV19 with TRBJ1-5; unclear D gene. Trimming shortened V by 3 bases and J by 4 bases, and 7 bases separated the two germline ends. The CDR3 runs to 13 residues. The germline V gene has CDR1 LNHDA and CDR2 SQIVND (reference sequence). Written as DNA, the CDR3 is TGTGCCAGTAGTATGGGCAGTAATCAGCCCCAGCATTTT. This encodes CASSMGSNQPQHF.

The rearrangement uses TRBV25-1 and TRBJ1-1; D is perhaps TRBD1 (6 bases). The CDR3 runs 13 residues. V was pared by 0 bases and J by 9 bases, with 11 bases between. CDR1 and CDR2 from the germline V gene are MGHDK and SYGVNS. CDR3 sequence (DNA): TGTGCCAGCAGTGAATACAGGGGACGCCAAGCTTTCTTT. It is translated as CASSEYRGRQAFF.

This chain joins TRBV7-8 and TRBJ1-2; D not resolved. The germline V gene has CDR1 SGHVS and CDR2 FQNEAQ. The CDR3 runs 12 residues. The ends were cut back, 1 base at V and 7 bases at J, with 7 bases in the middle. The CDR3 bases are TGTGCCAGCAGCTTAGAGTACACTGGCTACACCTTC. Protein: CASSLEYTGYTF.

The rearrangement uses TRBV20-1 and TRBJ1-1; TRBD1 is a possible D gene (5 bases). The CDR3 runs to 14 residues. Germline CDR1 is DFQATT and CDR2 is SNEGSKA (reference sequence). V lost 3 bases and J 3 bases, leaving 14 bases between the germline ends. As DNA, the CDR3 is TGCAGTGCTAGCCAGCCAGGGAGTGACACTGAAGCTTTCTTT. Residues: CSASQPGSDTEAFF.

The rearrangement links TRBV29-1 to TRBJ2-7, with 8 bases lining up with TRBD1. The length of the CDR3 is 12 residues. Germline CDR1 reads SQVTM; CDR2 reads ANQGSEA. Trimming took 5 bases from V and 4 from J; bases not matched to a gene: 4. CDR3 in DNA: TGCAGCGTTCCAGGGACAGGTTACGAGCAGTACTTC. Amino acids: CSVPGTGYEQYF.

This clonotype was counted only a few times. V usage is TRBV20-1 and J usage is TRBJ1-6; TRBD1 matches at 8 bases. This CDR3 has 16 amino acids. The germline V gene has CDR1 DFQATT and CDR2 SNEGSKA (reference sequence). The junction had 6 bases not matched to a gene; V was cut back by 1 base and J by 4 bases. The CDR3: CSARGTGYNYNSPLHF. The CDR3, as DNA: TGCAGTGCTAGAGGGACAGGGTACAATTATAATTCACCCCTCCACTTT.

J is TRBJ1-2 and V is TRBV5-1, with D maybe TRBD1 (5 bases). Germline CDR1 SGHRS, CDR2 YFSETQ. Trimming cost V 0 bases and J 3 bases, with 9 bases left between them. The CDR3 has 14 amino acids. The DNA for the CDR3 is TGCGCCAGCAGCTTGGGAGGGGCGGACTATGGCTACACCTTC. This codes for CASSLGGADYGYTF.

This clonotype has just one count. The chain links TRBV6-5 to TRBJ1-2; a possible D gene is TRBD1 (5 bases). With 7 bases removed from V and 7 bases from J, the gap between germline ends came to 13 bases. CDR1 is MNHEY, CDR2 SVGAGI, per germline. CDR3 length: 12 amino acids. The CDR3 loop is CASMKGLGGYTF. In DNA form, the CDR3 reads TGTGCCAGCATGAAGGGGCTGGGTGGCTACACCTTC.

The chain recombines TRBV25-1 with TRBJ1-5, with D unclear. The CDR3 is 15 residues long. The germline V gene encodes CDR1 MGHDK and CDR2 SYGVNS. Deletions cut 4 bases from V and 6 bases from J, with 16 bases between. CDR3 amino acids: CASSGSEGWGQPQHF. The CDR3, as DNA: TGTGCCAGCAGTGGTTCTGAGGGTTGGGGTCAGCCCCAGCATTTT.